This TCR beta chain was identified during a study of blood T cell repertoires in COVID-19. Study at large: Samples came from the United States, Italy and Spain, spanning acute and convalescent COVID-19. T cells, B-cell-depleted T cells, or PBMCs supplied cDNA or gDNA.

Sequencing used immunoSEQ multiplex PCR; TCRdb keeps in-frame clones, though not all of them. The sample records 140,000 to 150,000 clones, 75% to 90% being singletons. It was during active infection that Seattle patients were enrolled and then longitudinally followed. The sample consisted of peripheral blood. The TCR was taken from a man aged 18-30 years with COVID-19, enrolled during active disease.

The CDR3 loop reads CASSPTTRDSFTGELFF. The CDR3 bases are TGTGCCAGCAGCCCAACGACCCGGGACAGCTTCACCGGGGAGCTGTTTTTT. This rearrangement joins TRBV9 to TRBJ2-2, with 7 positions matching TRBD1. V was clipped by 4 bases and J by 4 bases; unmatched bases: 13. This CDR3 comprises 17 residues. CDR1 SGDLS and CDR2 YYNGEE come from the germline V gene.